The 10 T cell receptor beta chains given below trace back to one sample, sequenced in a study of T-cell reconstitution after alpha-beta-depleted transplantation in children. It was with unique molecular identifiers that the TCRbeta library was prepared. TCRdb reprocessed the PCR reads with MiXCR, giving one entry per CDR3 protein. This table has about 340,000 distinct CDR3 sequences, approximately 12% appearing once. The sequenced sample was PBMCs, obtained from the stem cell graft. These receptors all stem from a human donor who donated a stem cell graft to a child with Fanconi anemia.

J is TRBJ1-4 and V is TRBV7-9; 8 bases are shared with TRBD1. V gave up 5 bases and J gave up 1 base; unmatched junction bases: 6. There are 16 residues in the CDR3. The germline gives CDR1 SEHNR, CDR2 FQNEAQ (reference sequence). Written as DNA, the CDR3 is TGTGCCAGCAGCCAAAGACAGGGGTTAACTAATGAAAAACTGTTTTTT. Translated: CASSQRQGLTNEKLFF.

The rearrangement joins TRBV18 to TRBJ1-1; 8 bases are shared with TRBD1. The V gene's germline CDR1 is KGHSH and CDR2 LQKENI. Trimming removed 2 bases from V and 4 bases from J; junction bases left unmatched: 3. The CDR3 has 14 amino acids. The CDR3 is CASSPIRGLTEAFF. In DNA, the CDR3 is TGTGCCAGCTCACCAATCAGGGGGCTCACTGAAGCTTTCTTT.

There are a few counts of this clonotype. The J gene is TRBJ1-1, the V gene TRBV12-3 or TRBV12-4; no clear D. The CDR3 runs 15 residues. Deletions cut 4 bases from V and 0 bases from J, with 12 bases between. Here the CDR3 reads CASSYLGTMNTEAFF. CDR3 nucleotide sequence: TGTGCCAGCAGTTATCTGGGCACTATGAACACTGAAGCTTTCTTT.

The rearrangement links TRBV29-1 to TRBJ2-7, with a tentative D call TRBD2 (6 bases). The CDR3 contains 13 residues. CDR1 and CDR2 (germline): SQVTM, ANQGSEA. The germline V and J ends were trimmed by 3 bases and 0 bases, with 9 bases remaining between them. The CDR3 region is CSVDDSGSYEQYF. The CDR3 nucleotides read TGCAGCGTTGATGATAGCGGCTCCTACGAGCAGTACTTC.

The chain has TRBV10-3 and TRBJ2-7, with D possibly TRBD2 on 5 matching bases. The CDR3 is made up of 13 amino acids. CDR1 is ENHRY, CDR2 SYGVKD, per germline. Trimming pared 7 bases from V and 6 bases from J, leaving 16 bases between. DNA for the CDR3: TGTGCCATCAAGGGCTTCGGGAAACTCGAGCAGTACTTC. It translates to CAIKGFGKLEQYF.

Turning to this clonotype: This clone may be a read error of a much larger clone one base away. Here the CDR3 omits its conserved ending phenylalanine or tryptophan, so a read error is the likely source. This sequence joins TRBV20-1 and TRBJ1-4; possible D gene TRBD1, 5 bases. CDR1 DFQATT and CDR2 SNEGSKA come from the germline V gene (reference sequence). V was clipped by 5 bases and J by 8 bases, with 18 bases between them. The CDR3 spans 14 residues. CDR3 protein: CSAHSGGEGEKLFY. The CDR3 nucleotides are TGCAGTGCTCACTCGGGGGGGGAAGGGGAAAAACTGTTTTAT.

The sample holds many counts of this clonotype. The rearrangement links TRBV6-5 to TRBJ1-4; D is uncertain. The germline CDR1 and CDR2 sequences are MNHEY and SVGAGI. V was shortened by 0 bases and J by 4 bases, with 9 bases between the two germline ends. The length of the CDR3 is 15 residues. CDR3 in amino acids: CASSYSGSHNEKLFF. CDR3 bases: TGTGCCAGCAGTTACTCGGGCAGTCATAATGAAAAACTGTTTTTT.

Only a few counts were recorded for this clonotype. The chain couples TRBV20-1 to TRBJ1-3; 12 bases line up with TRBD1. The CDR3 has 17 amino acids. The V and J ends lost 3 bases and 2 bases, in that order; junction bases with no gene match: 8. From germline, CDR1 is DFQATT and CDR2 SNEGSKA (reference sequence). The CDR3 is CSASGTGGAVAGNTIYF. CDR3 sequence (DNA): TGCAGTGCTAGTGGGACAGGGGGCGCGGTGGCTGGAAACACCATATATTTT.

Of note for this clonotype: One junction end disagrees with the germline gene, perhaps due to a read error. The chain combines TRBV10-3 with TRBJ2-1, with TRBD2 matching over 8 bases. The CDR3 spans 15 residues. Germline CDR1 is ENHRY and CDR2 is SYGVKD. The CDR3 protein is CAISSSGSSYNERFF. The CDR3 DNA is TGTGCCATCAGTTCAAGCGGGAGCTCCTACAATGAGCGGTTCTTC.

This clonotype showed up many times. CDR3 DNA sequence: TGCAGCGTTGCGGGACAGGTTGGGGACACTGAAGCTTTCTTT. Amino acids: CSVAGQVGDTEAFF. The chain carries TRBV29-1 and TRBJ1-1, with 8 positions matching TRBD1. Per the germline V gene, CDR1 is SQVTM and CDR2 is ANQGSEA. J lost 3 bases, V lost 4 bases, and 7 bases had no gene match. This CDR3 is 14 amino acids long.